This T cell receptor beta chain appears in the sequencing data of a study of OX40 agonist ivuxolimab in advanced cancers. TCRdb keeps only in-frame clones here, not all; method: immunoSEQ multiplex PCR. The sample has about 150,000 clones; around 94% are singletons. V lost 5 bases to trimming and J lost 0 bases; unmatched junction nucleotides: 4. Germline V lookup: CDR1 LNHDA, CDR2 SQIVND (reference sequence). The CDR3 length is 16 residues. Sequencing was performed on CD4+ or CD8+ T cells sorted from blood, taken in a trial of the OX40 agonist ivuxolimab. This TCR derives from an adult with an advanced solid tumor such as melanoma, head and neck, liver or kidney cancer. The chain joins TRBV19 to TRBJ2-1; 10 nucleotides match TRBD2. The CDR3 is CASSLAGVRSYNEQFF. The DNA for the CDR3 is TGTGCCAGTAGTCTAGCGGGGGTCCGCTCCTACAATGAGCAGTTCTTC.